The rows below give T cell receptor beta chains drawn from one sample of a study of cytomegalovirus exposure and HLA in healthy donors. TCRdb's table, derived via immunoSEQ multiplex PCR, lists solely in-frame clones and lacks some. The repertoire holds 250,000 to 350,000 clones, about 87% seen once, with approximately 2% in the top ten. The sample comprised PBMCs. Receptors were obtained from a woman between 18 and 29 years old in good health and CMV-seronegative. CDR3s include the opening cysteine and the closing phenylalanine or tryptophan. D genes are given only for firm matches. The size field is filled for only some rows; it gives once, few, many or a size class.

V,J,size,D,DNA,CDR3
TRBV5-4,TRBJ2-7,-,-,TGTGCCAGCAGGGGTGACAGTTACCCGTCCTACGAGCAGTACTTC,CASRGDSYPSYEQYF
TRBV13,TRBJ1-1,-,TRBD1,TGTGCCAGCAGCCCAGGCGGACAGGGGTTGAACACTGAAGCTTTCTTT,CASSPGGQGLNTEAFF
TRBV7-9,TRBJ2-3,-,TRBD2,TGTGCCAGCAGCAGTATTAGCGGGGGAACAGATACGCAGTATTTT,CASSSISGGTDTQYF
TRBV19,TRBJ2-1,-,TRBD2,TGTGCCAGTAGGGCGGGACTAAAGTACAATGAGCAGTTCTTC,CASRAGLKYNEQFF
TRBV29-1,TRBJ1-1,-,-,TGCAGCGTTGGAACGGTAAAGTTGGGCGCTTTCTTT,CSVGTVKLGAFF
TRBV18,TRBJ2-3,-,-,TGTGCCAGCTCACCAGTCGCGGACTCACACACAGATACGCAGTATTTT,CASSPVADSHTDTQYF
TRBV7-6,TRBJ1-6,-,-,TGTGCCAGCAGTGACGGGACTCGGGGTTCACCCCTCCACTTT,CASSDGTRGSPLHF
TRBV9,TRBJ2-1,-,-,TGTGCCAGCAGCGTAGGACCCGGGAACTCCTACAATGAGCAGTTCTTC,CASSVGPGNSYNEQFF
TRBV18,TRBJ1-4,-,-,TGTGCCAGCCGTCCCCTAGTGGCAACTAATGAAAAACTGTTTTTT,CASRPLVATNEKLFF
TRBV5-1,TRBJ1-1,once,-,TGCGCCAGCAGCTTGGCCCCAGGTGTGAACACTGAAGCTTTCTTT,CASSLAPGVNTEAFF
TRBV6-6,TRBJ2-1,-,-,TGTGCCAGCAGTTACGGGGGGGGCGATGAGCAGTTCTTC,CASSYGGGDEQFF
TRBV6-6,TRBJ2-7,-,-,TGTGCCAGCAGTTACTCGGTGGGGGCAGCCTCCTACGAGCAGTACTTC,CASSYSVGAASYEQYF
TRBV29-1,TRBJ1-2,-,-,TGCAGCGTCCCGATTCGCGGTGGAGGCTACACCTTC,CSVPIRGGGYTF
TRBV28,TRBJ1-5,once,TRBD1,TGTGCCAGCAGTTTACTCACCCGGGACAGGGGTTCTTATCAGCCCCAGCATTTT,CASSLLTRDRGSYQPQHF
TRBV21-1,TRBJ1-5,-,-,TGTGCCAGCAGCAAATACTGGGCAGGGTTATTGAAAAATCAGCCCCAGCATTTT,CASSKYWAGLLKNQPQHF
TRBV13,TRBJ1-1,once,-,TGTGCCAGCAGCTTTTCCTCCAGGGTAGGAGCTTTCTTT,CASSFSSRVGAFF
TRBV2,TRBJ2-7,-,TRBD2,TGTGCCGGATGGGGACTAGCGGGGGGGAGCTCCTACGAGCAGTACTTC,CAGWGLAGGSSYEQYF
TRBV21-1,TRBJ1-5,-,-,TGTGCCAGCAGCAAAGGCTCGAGGACAGGGGACCAAACAAAGGGCAGTCAGCCCCAGCATTTT,CASSKGSRTGDQTKGSQPQHF
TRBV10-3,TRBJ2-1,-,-,TGTGCCATCAGAGAAGAGGGGAGGAATGAGCAGTTCTTC,CAIREEGRNEQFF
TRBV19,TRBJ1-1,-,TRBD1,TGTGCCAGTATCGAAACAGGGACAGTGAACACTGAAGCTTTCTTT,CASIETGTVNTEAFF
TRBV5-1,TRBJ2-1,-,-,TGCGCCAGCAGCTTGGGGACTGGCGGAGGGGCTTACAATGAGCAGTTCTTC,CASSLGTGGGAYNEQFF
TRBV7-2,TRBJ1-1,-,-,TGTGCCAGCAGCCTACGGTACACTGAAGCTTTCTTT,CASSLRYTEAFF
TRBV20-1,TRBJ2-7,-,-,TGCAGTGCTAGAGATCAGTTGGAGCAGTACTTC,CSARDQLEQYF
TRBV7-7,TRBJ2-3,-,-,TGTGCTAGCAGCTTTGGGCTTACTAGCACAGATACGCAGTATTTT,CASSFGLTSTDTQYF
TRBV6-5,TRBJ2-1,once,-,TGTGCCAGCAGTTACCTCGGGACTCAGTTCTTC,CASSYLGTQFF
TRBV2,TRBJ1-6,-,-,TGTGCCAGCAGTGAATTGGGGAGCTCCTATAATTCACCCCTCCACTTT,CASSELGSSYNSPLHF
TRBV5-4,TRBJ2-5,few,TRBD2,TGTGCCAGCAGCCGAGCGGGGGTAGAGACCCAGTACTTC,CASSRAGVETQYF
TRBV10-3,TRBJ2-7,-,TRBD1,TGTGCCACCCGAGGGGGACAGGGTATTAACAGTGGGCAGTACTTC,CATRGGQGINSGQYF
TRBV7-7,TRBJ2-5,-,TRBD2,TGTGCTAGCAGCCCCCGACTAGCGGACCAAGAGACCCAGTACTTC,CASSPRLADQETQYF
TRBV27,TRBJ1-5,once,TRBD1,TGTGCCAGCAGCCCCGACAGGGGGGATCAGCCCCAGCATTTT,CASSPDRGDQPQHF
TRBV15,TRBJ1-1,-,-,TGTGCCACCAGGATAGTCGGGGGCACTGAAGCTTTCTTT,CATRIVGGTEAFF
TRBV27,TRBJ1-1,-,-,TGTGCCAGCAGTTTATCAAGAGGAGCTGAAGCTTTCTTT,CASSLSRGAEAFF
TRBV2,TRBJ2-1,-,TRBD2,TGTGCCAGCGGATCCACTAGCGGGCCCTCCTACAATGAGCAGTTCTTC,CASGSTSGPSYNEQFF
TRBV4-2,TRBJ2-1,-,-,TGTGCCAGCAGCCAAGGAGTCCTCGCGGGGATCTCCTACAATGAGCAGTTCTTC,CASSQGVLAGISYNEQFF
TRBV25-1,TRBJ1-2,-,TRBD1,TGTGCCAGCAGTTTTACCGGGACAGGGGTAGGTGGCTACACCTTC,CASSFTGTGVGGYTF
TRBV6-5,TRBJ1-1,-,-,TGTGCCAGCGGCCGTCAAGAAGCTTTCTTT,CASGRQEAFF
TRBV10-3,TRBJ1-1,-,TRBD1,TGTGCCATCAGGCAGACAGGGAGCGAAGCTTTCTTT,CAIRQTGSEAFF
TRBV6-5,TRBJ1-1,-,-,TGTGCCAGCATCCAAATCGGGTCTTCCGGGAGAGCTTTCTTT,CASIQIGSSGRAFF
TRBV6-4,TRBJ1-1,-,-,TGTGCCAGCAGTGTTTCAGGGAACACTGAAGCTTTCTTT,CASSVSGNTEAFF
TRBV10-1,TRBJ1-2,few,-,TGCGCCAGCAGTGAGAACAGTAACTATGGCTACACCTTC,CASSENSNYGYTF
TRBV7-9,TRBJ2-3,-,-,TGTGCCAGCAGCTTAGCTGGCCCGAGCACAGATACGCAGTATTTT,CASSLAGPSTDTQYF
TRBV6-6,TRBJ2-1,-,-,TGTGCCAGCAGTTACTCTGGAGGGTGGAATGAGCAGTTCTTC,CASSYSGGWNEQFF
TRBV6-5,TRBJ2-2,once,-,TGTGCCAGCAGTAGACAACAGGCAACTGGGGAGCTGTTTTTT,CASSRQQATGELFF
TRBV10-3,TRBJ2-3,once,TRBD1,TGTGCCATAGAGGGGGCAGGTTTGAGTACGCAGTATTTT,CAIEGAGLSTQYF
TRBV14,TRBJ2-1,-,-,TGTGCCAGCAGCCAAGAAGAGCTAGATTACAATGAGCAGTTCTTC,CASSQEELDYNEQFF
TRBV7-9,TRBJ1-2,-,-,TGTGCCAGCAGCTTAGCGCAGTCAGGGGAGCATGGCTACACCTTC,CASSLAQSGEHGYTF